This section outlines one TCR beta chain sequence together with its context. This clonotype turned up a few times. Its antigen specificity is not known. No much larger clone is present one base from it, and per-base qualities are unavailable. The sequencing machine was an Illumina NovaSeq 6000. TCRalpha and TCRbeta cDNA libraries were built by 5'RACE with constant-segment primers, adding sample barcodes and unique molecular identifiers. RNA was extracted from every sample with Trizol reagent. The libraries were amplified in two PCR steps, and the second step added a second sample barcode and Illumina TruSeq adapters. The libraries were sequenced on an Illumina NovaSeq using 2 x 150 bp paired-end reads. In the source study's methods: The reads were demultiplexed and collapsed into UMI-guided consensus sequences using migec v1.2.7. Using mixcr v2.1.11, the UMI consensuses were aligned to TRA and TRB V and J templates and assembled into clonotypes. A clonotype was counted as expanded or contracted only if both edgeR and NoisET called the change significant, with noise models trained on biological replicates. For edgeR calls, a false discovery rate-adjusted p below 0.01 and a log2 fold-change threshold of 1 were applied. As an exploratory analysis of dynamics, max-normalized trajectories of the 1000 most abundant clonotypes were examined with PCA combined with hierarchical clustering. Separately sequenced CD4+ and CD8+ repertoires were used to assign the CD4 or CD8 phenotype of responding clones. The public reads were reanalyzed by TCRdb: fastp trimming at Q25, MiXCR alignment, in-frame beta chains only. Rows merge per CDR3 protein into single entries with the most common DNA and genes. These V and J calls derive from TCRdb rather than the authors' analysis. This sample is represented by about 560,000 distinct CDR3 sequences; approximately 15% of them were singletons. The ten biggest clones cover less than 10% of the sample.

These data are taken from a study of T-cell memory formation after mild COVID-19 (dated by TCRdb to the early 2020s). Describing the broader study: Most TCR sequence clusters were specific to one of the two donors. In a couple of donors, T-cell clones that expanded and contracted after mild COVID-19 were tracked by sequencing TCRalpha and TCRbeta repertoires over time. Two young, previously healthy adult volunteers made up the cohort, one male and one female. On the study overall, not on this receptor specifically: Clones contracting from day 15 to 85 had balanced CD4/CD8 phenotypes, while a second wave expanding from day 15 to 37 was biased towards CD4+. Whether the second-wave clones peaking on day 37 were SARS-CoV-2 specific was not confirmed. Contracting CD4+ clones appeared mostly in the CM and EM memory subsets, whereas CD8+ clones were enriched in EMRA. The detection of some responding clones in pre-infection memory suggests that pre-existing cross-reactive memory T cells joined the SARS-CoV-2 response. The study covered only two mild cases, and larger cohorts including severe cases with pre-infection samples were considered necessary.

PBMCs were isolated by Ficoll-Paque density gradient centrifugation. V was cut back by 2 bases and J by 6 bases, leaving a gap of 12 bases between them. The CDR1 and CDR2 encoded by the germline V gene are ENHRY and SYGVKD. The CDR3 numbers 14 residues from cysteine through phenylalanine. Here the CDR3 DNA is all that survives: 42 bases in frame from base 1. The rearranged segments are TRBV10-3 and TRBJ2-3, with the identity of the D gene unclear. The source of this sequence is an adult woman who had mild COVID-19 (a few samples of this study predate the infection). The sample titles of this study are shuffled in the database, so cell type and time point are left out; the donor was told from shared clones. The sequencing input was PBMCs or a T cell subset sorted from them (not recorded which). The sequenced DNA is TGTGCCATCAGTGAGAGAGGTTACGGCGATACGCAGTATTTT. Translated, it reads CAISERGYGDTQYF.